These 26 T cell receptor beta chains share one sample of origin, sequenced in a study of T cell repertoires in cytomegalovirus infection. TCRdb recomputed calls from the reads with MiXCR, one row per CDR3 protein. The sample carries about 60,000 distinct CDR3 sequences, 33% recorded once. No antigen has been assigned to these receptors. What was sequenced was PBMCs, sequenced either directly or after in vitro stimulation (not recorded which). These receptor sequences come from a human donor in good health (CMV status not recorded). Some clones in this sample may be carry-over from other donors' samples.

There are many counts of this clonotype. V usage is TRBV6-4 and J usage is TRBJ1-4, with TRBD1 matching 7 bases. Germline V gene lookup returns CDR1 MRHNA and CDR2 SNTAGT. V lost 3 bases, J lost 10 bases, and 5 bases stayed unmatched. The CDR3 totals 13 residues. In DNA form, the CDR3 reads TGTGCCAGCAGTGAGGACAGGCGCGGAAAACTGTTTTTT. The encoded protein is CASSEDRRGKLFF.

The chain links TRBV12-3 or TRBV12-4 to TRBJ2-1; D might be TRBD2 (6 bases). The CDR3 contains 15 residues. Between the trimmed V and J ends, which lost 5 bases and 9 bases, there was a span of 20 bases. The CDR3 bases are TGTGCCAGCAGTCCGGATAAGGGGACTGCCATTGAGCAGTTCTTC. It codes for CASSPDKGTAIEQFF.

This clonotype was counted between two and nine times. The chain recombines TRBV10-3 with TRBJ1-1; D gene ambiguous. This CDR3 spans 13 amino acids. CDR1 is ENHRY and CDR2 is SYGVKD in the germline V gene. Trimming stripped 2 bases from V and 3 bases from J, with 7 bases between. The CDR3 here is CAISEGAYTEAFF. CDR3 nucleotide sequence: TGTGCCATCAGTGAGGGCGCGTACACTGAAGCTTTCTTT.

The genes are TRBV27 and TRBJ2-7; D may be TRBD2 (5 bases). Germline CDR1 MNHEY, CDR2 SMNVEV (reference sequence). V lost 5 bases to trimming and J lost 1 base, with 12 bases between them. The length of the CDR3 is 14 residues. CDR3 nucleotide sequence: TGTGCCAGCAGTCAGGACCGCGGGTCCTACGAGCAGTACTTC. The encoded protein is CASSQDRGSYEQYF.

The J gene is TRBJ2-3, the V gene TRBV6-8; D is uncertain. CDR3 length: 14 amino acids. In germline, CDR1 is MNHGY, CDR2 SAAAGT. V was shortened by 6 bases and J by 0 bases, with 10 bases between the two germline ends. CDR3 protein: CASRSDPSTDTQYF. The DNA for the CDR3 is TGTGCCAGCAGGTCGGACCCCAGCACAGATACGCAGTATTTT.

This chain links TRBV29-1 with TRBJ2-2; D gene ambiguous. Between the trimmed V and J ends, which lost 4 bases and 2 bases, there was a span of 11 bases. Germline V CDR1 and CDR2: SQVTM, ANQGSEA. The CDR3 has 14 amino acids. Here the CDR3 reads CSVVPSENTGELFF. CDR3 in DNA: TGCAGCGTTGTGCCATCAGAAAACACCGGGGAGCTGTTTTTT.

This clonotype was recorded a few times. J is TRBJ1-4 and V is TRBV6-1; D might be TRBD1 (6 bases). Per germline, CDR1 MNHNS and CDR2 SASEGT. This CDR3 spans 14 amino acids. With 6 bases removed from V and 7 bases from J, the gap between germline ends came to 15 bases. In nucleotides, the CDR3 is TGTGCCAGCAGCGCCCGCAGGGGAGGTGAAAAACTGTTTTTT. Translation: CASSARRGGEKLFF.

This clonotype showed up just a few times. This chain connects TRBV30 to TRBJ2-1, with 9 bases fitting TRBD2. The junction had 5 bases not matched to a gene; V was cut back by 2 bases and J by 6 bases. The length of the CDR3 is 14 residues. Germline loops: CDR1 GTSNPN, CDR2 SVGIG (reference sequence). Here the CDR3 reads CAWSLAGLVNEQFF. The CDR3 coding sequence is TGTGCCTGGAGTCTAGCGGGGTTGGTCAATGAGCAGTTCTTC.

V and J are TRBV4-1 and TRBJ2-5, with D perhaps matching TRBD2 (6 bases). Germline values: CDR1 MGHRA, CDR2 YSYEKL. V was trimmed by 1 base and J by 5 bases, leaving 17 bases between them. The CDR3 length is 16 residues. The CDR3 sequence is CASSQVFTSRGETQYF. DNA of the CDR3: TGCGCCAGCAGCCAAGTATTTACTAGCCGGGGGGAGACCCAGTACTTC.

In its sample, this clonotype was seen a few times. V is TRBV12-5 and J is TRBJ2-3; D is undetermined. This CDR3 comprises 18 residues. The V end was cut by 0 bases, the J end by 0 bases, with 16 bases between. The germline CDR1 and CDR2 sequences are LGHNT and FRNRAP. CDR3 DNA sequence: TGTGCTAGTGGTTTGGTACTCGACGGCGAATTAAGCACAGATACGCAGTATTTT. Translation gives CASGLVLDGELSTDTQYF.

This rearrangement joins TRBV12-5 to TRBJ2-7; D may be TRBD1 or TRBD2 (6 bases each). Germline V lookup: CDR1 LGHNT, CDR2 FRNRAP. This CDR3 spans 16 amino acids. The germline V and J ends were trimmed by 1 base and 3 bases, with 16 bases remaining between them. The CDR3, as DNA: TGTGCTAGTGGTTTGGAAGAGTGGGGGGCAGACTACGAGCAGTACTTC. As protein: CASGLEEWGADYEQYF.

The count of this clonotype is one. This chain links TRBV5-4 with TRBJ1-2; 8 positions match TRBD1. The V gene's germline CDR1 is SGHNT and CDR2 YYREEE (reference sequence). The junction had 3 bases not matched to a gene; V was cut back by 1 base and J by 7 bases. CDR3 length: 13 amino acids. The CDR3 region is CASSLSGGSGYTF. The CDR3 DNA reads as TGTGCCAGCAGCTTGTCAGGGGGCAGTGGCTACACCTTC.

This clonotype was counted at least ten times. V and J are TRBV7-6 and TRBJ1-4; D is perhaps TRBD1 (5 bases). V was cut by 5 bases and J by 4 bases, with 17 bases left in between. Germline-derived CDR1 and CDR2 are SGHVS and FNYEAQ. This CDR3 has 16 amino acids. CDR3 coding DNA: TGTGCCAGCAGCCGCAGGGCGGGTCCAGATAATGAAAAACTGTTTTTT. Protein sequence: CASSRRAGPDNEKLFF.

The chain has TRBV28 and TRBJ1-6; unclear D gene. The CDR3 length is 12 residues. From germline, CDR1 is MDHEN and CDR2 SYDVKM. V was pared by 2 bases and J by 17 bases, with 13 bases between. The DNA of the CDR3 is TGTGCCAGCAGTTTAGTTGGGGAATATATCCACTTT. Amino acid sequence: CASSLVGEYIHF.

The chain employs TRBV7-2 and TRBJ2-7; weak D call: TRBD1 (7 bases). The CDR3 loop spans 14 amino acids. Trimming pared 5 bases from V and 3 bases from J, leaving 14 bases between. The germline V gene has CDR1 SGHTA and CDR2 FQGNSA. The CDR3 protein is CASSPGGQRYEQYF. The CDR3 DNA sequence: TGTGCCAGCAGCCCAGGGGGGCAACGCTACGAGCAGTACTTC.

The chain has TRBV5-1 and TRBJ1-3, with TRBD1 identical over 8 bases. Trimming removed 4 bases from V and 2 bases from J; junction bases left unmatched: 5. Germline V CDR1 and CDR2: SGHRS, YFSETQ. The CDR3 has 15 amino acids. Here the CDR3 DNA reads TGCGCCAGCAGCCCCGGACAGGGCGCTGGAAACACCATATATTTT. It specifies CASSPGQGAGNTIYF.

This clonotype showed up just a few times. The CDR3 DNA follows: TGTGCCAGCAGTTTAGAAGTAGCGGCCTACCGCACAGATACGCAGTATTTT. It yields the protein CASSLEVAAYRTDTQYF. The chain couples TRBV12-3 or TRBV12-4 to TRBJ2-3; possibly TRBD2 for D (6 bases). The CDR3 has 17 amino acids. The V and J ends lost 1 base and 1 base respectively, with 15 bases between them.

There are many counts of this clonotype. The CDR3 loop reads CASSFGGGGVTEAFF. The CDR3 DNA follows: TGTGCCAGCAGCTTTGGTGGTGGGGGAGTCACTGAAGCTTTCTTT. This rearrangement joins TRBV7-2 to TRBJ1-1, with D possibly matching TRBD1 (5 bases). Trimming left V 3 bases short and J 4 bases short, with 15 bases between. Germline-derived CDR1 and CDR2 are SGHTA and FQGNSA. This CDR3 has 15 amino acids.

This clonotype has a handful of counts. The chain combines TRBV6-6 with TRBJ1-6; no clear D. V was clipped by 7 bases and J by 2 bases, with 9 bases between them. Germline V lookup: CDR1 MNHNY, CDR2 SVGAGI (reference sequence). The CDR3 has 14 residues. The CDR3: CASNPGTYNSPLHF. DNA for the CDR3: TGTGCCAGCAATCCCGGGACCTATAATTCACCCCTCCACTTT.

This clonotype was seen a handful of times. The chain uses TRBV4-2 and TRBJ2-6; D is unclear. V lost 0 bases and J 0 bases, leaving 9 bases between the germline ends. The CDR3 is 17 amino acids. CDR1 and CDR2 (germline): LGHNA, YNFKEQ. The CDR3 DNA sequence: TGTGCCAGCAGCCAAGATTTCTCCCTCTCTGGGGCCAACGTCCTGACTTTC. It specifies CASSQDFSLSGANVLTF.

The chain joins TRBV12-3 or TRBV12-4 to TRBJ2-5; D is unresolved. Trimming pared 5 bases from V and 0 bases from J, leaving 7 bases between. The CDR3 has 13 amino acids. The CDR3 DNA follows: TGTGCCAGCAGTCCCCTCCACCAAGAGACCCAGTACTTC. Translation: CASSPLHQETQYF.

The CDR3 DNA reads TGTGCCAGCGCCCCCGATATAGATACGCAGTATTTT. It yields the protein CASAPDIDTQYF. The rearrangement links TRBV12-3 or TRBV12-4 to TRBJ2-3; D is ambiguous. V was clipped by 8 bases and J by 5 bases, with 11 bases between them. This CDR3 has 12 residues.

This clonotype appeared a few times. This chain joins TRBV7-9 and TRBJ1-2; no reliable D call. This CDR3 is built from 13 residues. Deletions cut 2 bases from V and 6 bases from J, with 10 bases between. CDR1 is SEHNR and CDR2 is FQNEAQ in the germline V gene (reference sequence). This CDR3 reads CASSLLTRHGYTF. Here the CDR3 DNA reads TGTGCCAGCAGCTTATTAACCCGACATGGCTACACCTTC. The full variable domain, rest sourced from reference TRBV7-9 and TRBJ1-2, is DTGVSQNPRHKITKRGQNVTFRCDPISEHNRLYWYRQTLGQGPEFLTYFQNEAQLEKSRLLSDRFSAERPKGSFSTLEIQRTEQGDSAMYLCASSLLTRHGYTFGSGTRLTVV.

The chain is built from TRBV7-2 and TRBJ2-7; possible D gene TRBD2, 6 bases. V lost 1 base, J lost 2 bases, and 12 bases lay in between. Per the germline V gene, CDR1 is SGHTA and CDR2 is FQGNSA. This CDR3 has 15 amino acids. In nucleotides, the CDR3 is TGTGCCAGCAGCTTAGGGCGGGGCCTTACCTACGAGCAGTACTTC. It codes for CASSLGRGLTYEQYF. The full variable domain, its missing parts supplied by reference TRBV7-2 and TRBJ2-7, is GAGVSQSPSNKVTEKGKDVELRCDPISGHTALYWYRQSLGQGLEFLIYFQGNSAPDKSGLPSDRFSAERTGGSVSTLTIQRTQQEDSAVYLCASSLGRGLTYEQYFGPGTRLTVT.

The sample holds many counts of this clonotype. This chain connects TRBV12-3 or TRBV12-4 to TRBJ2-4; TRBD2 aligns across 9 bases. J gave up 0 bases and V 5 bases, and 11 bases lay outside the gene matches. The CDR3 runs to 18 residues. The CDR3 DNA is TGTGCCAGCAGTCCCGCCCCCATACTAGCGGGAGCCAAAAACATTCAGTACTTC. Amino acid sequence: CASSPAPILAGAKNIQYF.

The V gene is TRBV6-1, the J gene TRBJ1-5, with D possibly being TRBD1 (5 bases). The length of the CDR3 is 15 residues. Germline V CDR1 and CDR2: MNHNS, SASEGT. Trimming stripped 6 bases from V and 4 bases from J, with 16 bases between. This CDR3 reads CASREAAGGNQPQHF. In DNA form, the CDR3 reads TGTGCCAGCAGAGAGGCGGCCGGGGGAAATCAGCCCCAGCATTTT.